The present T cell receptor (beta chain) was sequenced within a study of radiotherapy plus CTLA-4 blockade in lung cancer. TCRdb's table, derived via immunoSEQ multiplex PCR, lists solely in-frame clones and lacks some. The profile shows 28,000 or so clones, more than 75% of them singletons. The TCR comes from a human donor with non-small cell lung cancer who had stable disease on radiotherapy plus ipilimumab. The sample was peripheral blood, taken from a patient treated with radiotherapy plus ipilimumab.

The CDR3 DNA reads as TGTGCCAGTAGTATAGATCCTGAACGGTCTGGCTACACCTTC. Protein product: CASSIDPERSGYTF. The chain joins TRBV19 to TRBJ1-2, with unresolved D. With 0 bases removed from V and 7 bases from J, the gap between germline ends came to 12 bases. The CDR3 has 14 residues. The germline V gene has CDR1 LNHDA and CDR2 SQIVND (reference sequence).